This entry describes one TCR beta chain. The repertoire was sequenced with immunoSEQ multiplex PCR; TCRdb's copy has only in-frame clones and lacks some. The sample contains 95,000 to 130,000 clones, roughly 93% of which appear only once. After removal of 2 bases from V and 3 bases from J, the junction contained 8 bases not matched to a gene. This CDR3 comprises 16 residues. Germline-derived CDR1 and CDR2 are MNHEY and SMNVEV (reference sequence). This sample is drawn from a study of T cell responses to AZD1222 COVID-19 vaccine. The chain uses TRBV27 and TRBJ2-7, with 9 bases fitting TRBD1. The starting material was peripheral blood, obtained 28 days after the second AZD1222 dose. This sequence originates from an adult who received the AZD1222 COVID-19 vaccine. The CDR3 DNA follows: TGTGCCAGCAGTTTAGGGACAGGGAAGGAACGCTACGAGCAGTACTTC. This sequence encodes CASSLGTGKERYEQYF.